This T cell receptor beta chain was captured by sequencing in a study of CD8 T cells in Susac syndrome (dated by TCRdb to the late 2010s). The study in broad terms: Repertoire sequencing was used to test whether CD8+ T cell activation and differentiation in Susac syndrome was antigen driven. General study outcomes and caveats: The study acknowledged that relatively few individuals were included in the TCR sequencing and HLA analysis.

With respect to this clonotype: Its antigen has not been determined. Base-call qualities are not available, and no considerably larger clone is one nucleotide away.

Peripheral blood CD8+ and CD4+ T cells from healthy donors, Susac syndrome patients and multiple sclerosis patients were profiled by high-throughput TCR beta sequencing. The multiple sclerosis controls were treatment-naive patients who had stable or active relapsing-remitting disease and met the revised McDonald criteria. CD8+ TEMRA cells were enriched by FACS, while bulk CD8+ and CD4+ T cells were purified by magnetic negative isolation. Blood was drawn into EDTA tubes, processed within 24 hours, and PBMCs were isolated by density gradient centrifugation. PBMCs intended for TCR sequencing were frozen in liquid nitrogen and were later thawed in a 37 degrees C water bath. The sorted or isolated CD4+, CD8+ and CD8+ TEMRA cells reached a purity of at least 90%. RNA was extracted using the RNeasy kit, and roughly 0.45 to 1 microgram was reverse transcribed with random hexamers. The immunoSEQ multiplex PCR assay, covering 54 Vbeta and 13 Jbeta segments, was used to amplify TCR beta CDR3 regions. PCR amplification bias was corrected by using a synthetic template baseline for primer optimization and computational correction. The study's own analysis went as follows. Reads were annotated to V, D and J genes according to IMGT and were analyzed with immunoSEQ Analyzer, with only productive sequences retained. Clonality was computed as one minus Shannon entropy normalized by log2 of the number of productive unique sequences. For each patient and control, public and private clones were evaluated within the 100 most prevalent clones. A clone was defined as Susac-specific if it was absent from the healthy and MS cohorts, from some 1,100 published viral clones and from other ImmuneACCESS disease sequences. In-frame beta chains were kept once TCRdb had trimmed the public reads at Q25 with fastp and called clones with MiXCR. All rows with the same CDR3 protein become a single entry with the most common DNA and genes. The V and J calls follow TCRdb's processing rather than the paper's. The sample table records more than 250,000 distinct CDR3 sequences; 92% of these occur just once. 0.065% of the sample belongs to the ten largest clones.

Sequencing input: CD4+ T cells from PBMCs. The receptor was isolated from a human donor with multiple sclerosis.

In nucleotides, the sequence is TGCGCCACACGGACGGCCGAAGAGACCCAGTACTTC. Its protein reads: CATRTAEETQYF. The chain uses TRBV5-1 and TRBJ2-5; no D gene is confidently identified. The germline V gene encodes CDR1 SGHRS and CDR2 YFSETQ. Trimming at the junction amounts to 9 bases on V and 3 bases on J, and the germline ends lie 12 bases apart. The CDR3, from cysteine to phenylalanine, totals 12 residues. Solely the CDR3 DNA is kept, with 36 bases framed from the first base.